Listed below are T cell receptor beta chains from one sample, sequenced in a study of a mutant IDH1 vaccine in newly diagnosed glioma. The protocol was immunoSEQ multiplex PCR, while the TCRdb copy is restricted to in-frame clones and leaves out a portion. In the table there are about 31,000 clones, approximately 80% of which are singletons. Their antigen targets remain unknown. Here the sequenced sample was PBMCs, taken from a glioma patient whose treatment included an IDH1 peptide vaccine. Every receptor here comes from a man aged 25-45 years with glioma. The CDR3 runs from the conserved cysteine through the conserved F or W. The D gene is left open where the match is weak.

v_call d_call cdr3_aa
TRBV19 - CASSQARINQPQHF
TRBV2 - CATRSQGHNEQFF
TRBV21-1 - CASSKDGSKNYGYTF
TRBV5-4 - CASSFSGADEQYF
TRBV27 TRBD1 CASSYHQGALRVEQYF
TRBV27 TRBD1 CASSSQGRGSTPFF
TRBV12-5 TRBD1 CASGQGNSGANVLTF
TRBV29-1 - CSTLLGGHNNEQFF
TRBV19 - CASRTADLPFNEQFF
TRBV11-2 TRBD2 CASSLLLGGTDTQYF
TRBV5-5 - CASSYAYEQYF
TRBV5-1 - CASSLWAPGELFF
TRBV29-1 TRBD1 CSVGTGTNQPQHF
TRBV4-1 - CASSQDTGIYEQYF
TRBV30 TRBD1 CAWRWTGVIF